Below, 19 T cell receptor beta chains from the same sample are listed, as sequenced in a study of cytomegalovirus exposure and HLA in healthy donors. PCR used 60 Vbeta primers and 13 Jbeta primers. Generated by immunoSEQ multiplex PCR, the TCRdb table keeps only in-frame clones and is missing some. The sample gives 180,000 or so clones, over 75% of which show up once; about an eighth is in the top ten. Sequencing was carried out using PBMCs. The receptors come from a man in his fifties in good health and CMV-seropositive.

This clone was seen a handful of times. This chain joins TRBV5-4 and TRBJ1-2; D is uncertain. V gave up 3 bases and J gave up 4 bases, with 13 bases separating them. The CDR3 loop spans 14 amino acids. Per the germline V gene, CDR1 is SGHNT and CDR2 is YYREEE (reference sequence). CDR3 region: CASSSGRVAYGYTF. The DNA for the CDR3 is TGTGCCAGCAGCTCGGGGAGGGTGGCCTATGGCTACACCTTC.

The chain recombines TRBV4-3 with TRBJ1-2, with a tentative D call TRBD1 (5 bases). The CDR3 totals 15 residues. From germline, CDR1 is LGHNA and CDR2 YSLEER. The ends were cut back, 3 bases at V and 8 bases at J, with 19 bases in the middle. This CDR3 is CASSQSVQVKYGYTF. The CDR3 nucleotides read TGCGCCAGCAGCCAGAGTGTACAGGTGAAATACGGCTACACCTTC.

The rearrangement joins TRBV27 to TRBJ1-6; TRBD1 matches 8 bases. There are 14 residues in the CDR3. With 4 bases clipped from V and 7 bases from J, the junction kept 3 bases outside the gene matches. The germline CDR1 and CDR2 sequences are MNHEY and SMNVEV (reference sequence). The CDR3 bases are TGTGCCAGCAGTTCAGGGGGCAGGAATTCACCCCTCCACTTT. Its translation is CASSSGGRNSPLHF.

V usage is TRBV6-5 and J usage is TRBJ1-6; D gene ambiguous. Germline loops: CDR1 MNHEY, CDR2 SVGAGI. This CDR3 contains 15 residues. V lost 2 bases, J lost 4 bases, and 9 bases lay in between. In nucleotides, the CDR3 is TGTGCCAGCAGTTACCGGCGGATGTATAATTCACCCCTCCACTTT. Protein product: CASSYRRMYNSPLHF.

In its sample, this clone was seen a few times. V is TRBV11-2 and J is TRBJ2-5; 8 bases are shared with TRBD2. The length of the CDR3 is 15 residues. Germline V gene lookup returns CDR1 SGHAT and CDR2 FQNNGV. J gave up 5 bases and V 1 base, and 6 bases lay outside the gene matches. The CDR3 region has the DNA TGTGCCAGCAGCTTAGCGGGGGGGCCGTGGGAGACCCAGTACTTC. This encodes CASSLAGGPWETQYF.

In its sample, this clone was seen a few times. The chain couples TRBV6-6 to TRBJ2-3; D perhaps matches TRBD2 (6 bases). The V end was cut by 8 bases, the J end by 2 bases, with 11 bases between. The CDR3 loop spans 13 amino acids. Per the germline V gene, CDR1 is MNHNY and CDR2 is SVGAGI (reference sequence). The CDR3 loop reads CASWGLLTDTQYF. CDR3 DNA sequence: TGTGCCAGCTGGGGACTCCTCACAGATACGCAGTATTTT.

V gene TRBV7-8 combines with J gene TRBJ2-6; 7 positions agree with TRBD1. J lost 1 base, V lost 8 bases, and 11 bases had no gene match. CDR3 length equals 17 residues. Per germline, CDR1 SGHVS and CDR2 FQNEAQ. CDR3: CASLGGRGKSGANVLTF. The CDR3 DNA reads as TGTGCCAGCTTAGGGGGCAGGGGCAAATCTGGGGCCAACGTCCTGACTTTC.

The chain links TRBV9 to TRBJ2-2; 7 bases match TRBD1. J gave up 1 base and V 3 bases, and 9 bases lay outside the gene matches. Per the germline V gene, CDR1 is SGDLS and CDR2 is YYNGEE. The CDR3 consists of 17 residues. The CDR3: CASSGQLGTENTGELFF. CDR3 in DNA: TGTGCCAGCAGCGGGCAGCTGGGGACAGAGAACACCGGGGAGCTGTTTTTT.

The chain uses TRBV6-6 and TRBJ1-3; D gene unclear. The germline CDR1 and CDR2 sequences are MNHNY and SVGAGI (reference sequence). The V end was cut by 6 bases, the J end by 4 bases, with 10 bases between. The CDR3 sequence is 13 residues long. The CDR3 is CASSRGLGNTIYF. CDR3 bases: TGTGCCAGCAGCCGAGGGTTAGGAAACACCATATATTTT.

The chain joins TRBV30 to TRBJ1-1, with no clear D. The CDR3 runs to 13 residues. The germline V gene has CDR1 GTSNPN and CDR2 SVGIG (reference sequence). V was shortened by 5 bases and J by 4 bases, with 14 bases between the two germline ends. CDR3 DNA sequence: TGTGCCTGGGCCCCGGGGTCGGGCACTGAAGCTTTCTTT. It encodes CAWAPGSGTEAFF.

The genes are TRBV7-8 and TRBJ1-2, with TRBD1 as a possible D gene (6 bases). The CDR3 length is 14 residues. CDR1 and CDR2 (germline): SGHVS, FQNEAQ. V was clipped by 0 bases and J by 8 bases, with 13 bases between them. The CDR3 region is CASSLASTGSGYTF. The CDR3 bases are TGTGCCAGCAGCTTAGCCTCGACAGGAAGCGGCTACACCTTC.

This chain joins TRBV2 and TRBJ1-2, with a weak D call TRBD1 (5 bases). V gave up 7 bases and J gave up 2 bases, with 11 bases separating them. The CDR3 spans 13 residues. Germline V CDR1 and CDR2: SNHLY, FYNNEI. The CDR3 spells CASKRQTNYGYTF. The CDR3 region has the DNA TGTGCCAGCAAGCGACAGACAAACTATGGCTACACCTTC.

V and J are TRBV28 and TRBJ2-7, with TRBD2 identical over 8 bases. V trimming: 2 bases; J trimming: 2 bases; junction bases outside the gene matches: 5. Germline CDR1 is MDHEN and CDR2 is SYDVKM. CDR3 length: 15 amino acids. The CDR3 is CASSLRGGTPYEQYV. In DNA, the CDR3 is TGTGCCAGCAGTTTACGGGGGGGGACTCCCTACGAGCAGTACGTC.

The CDR3 is CASSISGGQMNSPLHF. The CDR3 DNA sequence: TGTGCCAGTAGTATAAGCGGCGGACAGATGAATTCACCCCTCCACTTT. The rearrangement uses TRBV19 and TRBJ1-6, with D possibly being TRBD1 (6 bases). CDR3 length: 16 amino acids. Germline V gives CDR1 LNHDA, CDR2 SQIVND (reference sequence). Trimming left V 2 bases short and J 7 bases short, with 15 bases between.

The chain uses TRBV28 and TRBJ1-5; the D gene is possibly TRBD1 (5 bases). The CDR3 is made up of 16 amino acids. Trimming took off 2 bases at V and 0 bases at J, with 11 bases between the two ends. The germline V gene has CDR1 MDHEN and CDR2 SYDVKM. This CDR3 reads CASSLIHRISNQPQHF. The CDR3 nucleotides are TGTGCCAGCAGTTTAATCCACAGGATTAGCAATCAGCCCCAGCATTTT.

The V and J genes are TRBV30 and TRBJ1-5, with 8 nucleotides matching TRBD1. CDR1 is GTSNPN and CDR2 is SVGIG in the germline V gene (reference sequence). The CDR3 is 16 residues long. V shed 5 bases, J shed 0 bases, and the junction held 9 bases outside the gene matches. DNA of the CDR3: TGTGCCTGGGCAGGGGGCTCGGGGAATAGCAATCAGCCCCAGCATTTT. The encoded protein is CAWAGGSGNSNQPQHF.

The V call is TRBV20-1, the J call TRBJ1-1, with 9 bases lining up with TRBD1. This CDR3 is built from 11 residues. In germline, CDR1 is DFQATT, CDR2 SNEGSKA (reference sequence). CDR3 bases: TGCGGGATGACAGGGGGCACTGAAGCTTTCTTT. Amino acids: CGMTGGTEAFF.

As for this clone: The sample carries other DNA sequences with the same CDR3. The rearrangement uses TRBV6-6 and TRBJ2-7; D is ambiguous. The germline V gene has CDR1 MNHNY and CDR2 SVGAGI (reference sequence). Trimming removed 4 bases at V and 2 bases at J, with 3 bases between. The CDR3 consists of 11 residues. The DNA for the CDR3 is TGTGCCAGCAGTTCAACCTACGAGCAGTACTTC. Its translation is CASSSTYEQYF.

This clone appeared a few times. Other DNA sequences in the same sample also yield this CDR3. The chain has TRBV6-5 and TRBJ2-2; D ambiguous. V was clipped by 0 bases and J by 4 bases, with 6 bases between them. The CDR3 has 14 residues. The germline gives CDR1 MNHEY, CDR2 SVGAGI. The CDR3 sequence: CASSYSSGTGELFF. The DNA for the CDR3 is TGTGCCAGCAGTTACTCGTCGGGCACCGGGGAGCTGTTTTTT.